This T cell receptor (beta chain) was profiled in a study of CD8 T cells in ankylosing spondylitis. Quantitative molecular-barcoded 5'-RACE generated the TCR beta libraries. TCRdb analysed the 5' RACE reads with MiXCR anew, one entry per CDR3 protein. This sample has 200,000 to 250,000 distinct CDR3 sequences, with more than 9% found just once. Whole-study findings and limits: Clones that were linked to disease were CD8+ and were relatively rare in peripheral blood. Reportedly, disease-linked clones are significantly enriched in ankylosing spondylitis patients' matched synovial fluid. Typical of ankylosing spondylitis blood, it appeared, was a TCR beta motif of eight highly homologous variants.

Deletions cut 6 bases from V and 2 bases from J, with 7 bases between. CDR3 length equals 13 residues. Germline V gene sequence: CDR1 LGHNT, CDR2 FRNRAP. As to this clonotype: Its antigen is unidentified.

The sequence was obtained from a male donor with ankylosing spondylitis or in good health (not recorded which). The source material was blood, either unsorted or a sorted T cell fraction (not recorded which). The chain employs TRBV12-5 and TRBJ2-2; perhaps TRBD2 as D (5 bases). The CDR3 protein is CASGRVNTGELFF. The CDR3 region has the DNA TGTGCTAGTGGGAGGGTAAACACCGGGGAGCTGTTTTTT.